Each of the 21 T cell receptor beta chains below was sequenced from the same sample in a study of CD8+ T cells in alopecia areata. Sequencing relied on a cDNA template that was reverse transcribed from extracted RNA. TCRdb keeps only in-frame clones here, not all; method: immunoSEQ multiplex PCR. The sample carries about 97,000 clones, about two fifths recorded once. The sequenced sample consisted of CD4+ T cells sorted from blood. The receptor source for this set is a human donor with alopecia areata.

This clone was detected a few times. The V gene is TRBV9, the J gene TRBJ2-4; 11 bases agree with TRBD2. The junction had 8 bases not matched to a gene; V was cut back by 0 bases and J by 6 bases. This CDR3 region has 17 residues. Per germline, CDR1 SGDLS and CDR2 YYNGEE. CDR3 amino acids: CASSVDWLAGGGNIQYF. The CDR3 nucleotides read TGTGCCAGCAGCGTAGATTGGTTAGCGGGAGGGGGAAACATTCAGTACTTC.

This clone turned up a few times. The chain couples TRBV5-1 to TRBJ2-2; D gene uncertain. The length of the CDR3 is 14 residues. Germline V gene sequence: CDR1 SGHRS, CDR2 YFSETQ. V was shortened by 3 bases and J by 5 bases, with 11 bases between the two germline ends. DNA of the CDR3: TGCGCCAGCAGCTCATATGGTCGTACCGGGGAGCTGTTTTTT. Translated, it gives CASSSYGRTGELFF.

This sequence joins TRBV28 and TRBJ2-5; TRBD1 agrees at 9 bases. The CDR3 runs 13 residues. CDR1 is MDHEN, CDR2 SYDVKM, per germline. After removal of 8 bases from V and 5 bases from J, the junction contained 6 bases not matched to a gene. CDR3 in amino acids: CASLHRGRETQYF. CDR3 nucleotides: TGTGCCAGCCTTCACAGGGGGCGCGAGACCCAGTACTTC.

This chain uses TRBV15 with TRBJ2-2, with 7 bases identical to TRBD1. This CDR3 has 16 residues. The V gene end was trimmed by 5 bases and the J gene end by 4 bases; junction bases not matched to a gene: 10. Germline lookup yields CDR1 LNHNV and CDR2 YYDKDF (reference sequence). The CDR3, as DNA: TGTGCCACCAGCCGGTCAGGGGGAGTTAGCACCGGGGAGCTGTTTTTT. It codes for CATSRSGGVSTGELFF.

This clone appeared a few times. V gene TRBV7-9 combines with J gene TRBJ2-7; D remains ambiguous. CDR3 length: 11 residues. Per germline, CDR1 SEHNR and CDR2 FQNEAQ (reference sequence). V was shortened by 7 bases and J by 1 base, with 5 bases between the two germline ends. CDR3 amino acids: CASNKSYEQYF. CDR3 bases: TGTGCCAGCAACAAATCCTACGAGCAGTACTTC. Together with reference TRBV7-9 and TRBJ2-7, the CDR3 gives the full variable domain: DTGVSQNPRHKITKRGQNVTFRCDPISEHNRLYWYRQTLGQGPEFLTYFQNEAQLEKSRLLSDRFSAERPKGSFSTLEIQRTEQGDSAMYLCASNKSYEQYFGPGTRLTVT.

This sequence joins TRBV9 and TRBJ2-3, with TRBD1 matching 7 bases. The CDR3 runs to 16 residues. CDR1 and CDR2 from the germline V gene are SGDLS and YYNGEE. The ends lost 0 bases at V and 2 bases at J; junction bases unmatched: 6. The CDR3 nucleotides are TGTGCCAGCAGCGTAGAAGGGACAGTAGACACAGATACGCAGTATTTT. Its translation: CASSVEGTVDTDTQYF.

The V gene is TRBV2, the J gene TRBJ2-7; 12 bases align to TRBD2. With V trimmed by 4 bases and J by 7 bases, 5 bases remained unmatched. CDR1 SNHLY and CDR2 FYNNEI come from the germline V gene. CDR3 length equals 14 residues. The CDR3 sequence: CASSALAGGSEQYF. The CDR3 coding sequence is TGTGCCAGCAGTGCACTAGCGGGAGGATCTGAGCAGTACTTC. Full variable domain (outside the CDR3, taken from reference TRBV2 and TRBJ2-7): EPEVTQTPSHQVTQMGQEVILRCVPISNHLYFYWYRQILGQKVEFLVSFYNNEISEKSEIFDDQFSVERPDGSNFTLKIRSTKLEDSAMYFCASSALAGGSEQYFGPGTRLTVT.

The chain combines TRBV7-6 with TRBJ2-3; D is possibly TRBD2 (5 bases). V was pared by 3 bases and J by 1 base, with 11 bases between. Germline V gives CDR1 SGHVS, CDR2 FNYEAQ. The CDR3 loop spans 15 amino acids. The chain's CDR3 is CASSLDLSRTDTQYF. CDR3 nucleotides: TGTGCCAGCAGCTTGGACTTGAGTCGCACAGATACGCAGTATTTT.

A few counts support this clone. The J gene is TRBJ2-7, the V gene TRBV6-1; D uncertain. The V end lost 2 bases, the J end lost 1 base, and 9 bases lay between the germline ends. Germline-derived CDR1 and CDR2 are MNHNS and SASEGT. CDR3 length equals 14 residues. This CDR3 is CASSETQLSYEQYF. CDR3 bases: TGTGCCAGCAGTGAAACGCAGCTTTCCTACGAGCAGTACTTC.

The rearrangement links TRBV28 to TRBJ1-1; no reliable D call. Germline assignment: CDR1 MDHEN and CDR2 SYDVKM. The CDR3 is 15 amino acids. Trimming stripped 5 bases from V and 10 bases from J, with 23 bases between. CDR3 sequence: CASSPGGSRYSLAFF. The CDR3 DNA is TGTGCCAGCAGTCCCGGAGGCAGCAGGTATTCGTTAGCTTTCTTT.

Here the CDR3 reads CASQLQNTQYF. For the CDR3, the DNA is TGTGCCAGCCAACTACAGAATACGCAGTATTTT. V is TRBV6-6 and J is TRBJ2-3; D is uncertain. The CDR3 extends over 11 amino acids. The germline CDR1 and CDR2 sequences are MNHNY and SVGAGI (reference sequence). Trimming took 8 bases from V and 7 from J, leaving 10 bases between them.

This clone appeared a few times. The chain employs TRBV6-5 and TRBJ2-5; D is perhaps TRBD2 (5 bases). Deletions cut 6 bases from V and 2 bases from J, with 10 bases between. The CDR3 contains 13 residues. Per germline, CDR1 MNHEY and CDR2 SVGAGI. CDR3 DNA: TGTGCCAGCAGCCTACTAGTTCAAGAGACCCAGTACTTC. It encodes CASSLLVQETQYF.

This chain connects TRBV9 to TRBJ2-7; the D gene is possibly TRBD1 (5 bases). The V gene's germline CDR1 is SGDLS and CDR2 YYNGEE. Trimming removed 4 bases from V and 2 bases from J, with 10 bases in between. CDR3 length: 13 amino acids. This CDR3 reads CASSPDTPYEQYF. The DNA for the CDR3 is TGTGCCAGCAGCCCGGACACCCCCTACGAGCAGTACTTC. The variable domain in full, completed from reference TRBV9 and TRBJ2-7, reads DSGVTQTPKHLITATGQRVTLRCSPRSGDLSVYWYQQSLDQGLQFLIQYYNGEERAKGNILERFSAQQFPDLHSELNLSSLELGDSALYFCASSPDTPYEQYFGPGTRLTVT.

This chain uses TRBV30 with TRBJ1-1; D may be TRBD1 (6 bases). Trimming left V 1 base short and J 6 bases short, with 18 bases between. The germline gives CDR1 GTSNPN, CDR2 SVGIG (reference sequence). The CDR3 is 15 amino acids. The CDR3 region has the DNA TGTGCCTGGAGTGCTCGTCAGGGGAAGGGTGCTGAAGCTTTCTTT. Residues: CAWSARQGKGAEAFF.

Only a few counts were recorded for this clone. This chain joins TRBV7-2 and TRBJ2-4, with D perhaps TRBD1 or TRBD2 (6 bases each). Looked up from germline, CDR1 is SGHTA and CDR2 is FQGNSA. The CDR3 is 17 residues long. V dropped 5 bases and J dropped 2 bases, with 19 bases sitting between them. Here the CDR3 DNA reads TGTGCCAGCAGCCTCGGAGGGACACTCATCCCCAAAAACATTCAGTACTTC. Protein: CASSLGGTLIPKNIQYF.

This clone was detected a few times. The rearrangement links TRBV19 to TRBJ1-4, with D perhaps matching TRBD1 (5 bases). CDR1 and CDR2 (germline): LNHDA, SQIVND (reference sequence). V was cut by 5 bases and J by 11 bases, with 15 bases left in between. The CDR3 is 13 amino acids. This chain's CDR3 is CASSPGTQRKLFF. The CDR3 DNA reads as TGTGCCAGTAGTCCCGGGACCCAAAGGAAACTGTTTTTT.

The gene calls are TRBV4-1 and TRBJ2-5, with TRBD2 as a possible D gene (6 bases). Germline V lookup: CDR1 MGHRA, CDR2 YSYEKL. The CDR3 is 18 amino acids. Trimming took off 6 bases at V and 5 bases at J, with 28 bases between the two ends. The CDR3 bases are TGCGCCAGCAGACCGAGTTATCTGAGTCGGGAGTTGGCGGAGACCCAGTACTTC. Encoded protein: CASRPSYLSRELAETQYF.

The CDR3 reads CASSRPSGGNEQFF. CDR3 in DNA: TGTGCCAGCAGCCGTCCCAGCGGGGGCAATGAGCAGTTCTTC. This sequence joins TRBV27 and TRBJ2-1, with 8 bases matching TRBD2. J gave up 6 bases and V 6 bases, and 7 bases lay outside the gene matches. The CDR3 contains 14 residues. Per the germline V gene, CDR1 is MNHEY and CDR2 is SMNVEV (reference sequence).

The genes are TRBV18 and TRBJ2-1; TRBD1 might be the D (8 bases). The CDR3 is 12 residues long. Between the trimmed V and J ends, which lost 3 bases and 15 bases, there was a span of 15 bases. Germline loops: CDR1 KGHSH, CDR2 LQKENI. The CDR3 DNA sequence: TGTGCCAGCTCACCCGGACAGGGACTATGGTTCTTC. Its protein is CASSPGQGLWFF. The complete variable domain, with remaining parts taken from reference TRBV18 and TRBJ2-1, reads NAGVMQNPRHLVRRRGQEARLRCSPMKGHSHVYWYRQLPEEGLKFMVYLQKENIIDESGMPKERFSAEFPKEGPSILRIQQVVRGDSAAYFCASSPGQGLWFFGPGTRLTVL.

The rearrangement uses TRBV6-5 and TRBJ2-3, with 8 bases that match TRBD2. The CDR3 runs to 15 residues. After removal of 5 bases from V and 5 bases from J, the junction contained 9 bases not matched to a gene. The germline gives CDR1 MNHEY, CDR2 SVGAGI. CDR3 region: CASSLLADLIDTQYF. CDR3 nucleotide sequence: TGTGCCAGCAGTCTACTAGCGGACCTCATAGATACGCAGTATTTT.

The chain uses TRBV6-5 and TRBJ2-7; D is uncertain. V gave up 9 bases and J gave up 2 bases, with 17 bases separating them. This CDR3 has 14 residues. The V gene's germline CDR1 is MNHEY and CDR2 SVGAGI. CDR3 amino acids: CASRNRVPPYEQYF. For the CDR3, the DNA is TGTGCCAGTCGTAACCGGGTCCCCCCCTACGAGCAGTACTTC.